Listed below are T cell receptor beta chains from one sample, sequenced in a study of T cell responses to AZD1222 COVID-19 vaccine. Assay: immunoSEQ multiplex PCR; the TCRdb copy retains only in-frame clones and omits some. The sample includes 35,000 to 50,000 clones, roughly 77% of them seen just once. The source material was peripheral blood, sampled 28 days after the second dose of the MenACWY control vaccine. These receptors were obtained from an adult who received the MenACWY meningococcal vaccine as a control. CDR3s include the opening cysteine and the closing phenylalanine or tryptophan. The order of the fields is clone size, D gene, V gene, J gene, CDR3 DNA, CDR3 protein. A D gene is named only where the DNA matches it firmly. Not every row has a clone size; where given, it reads once, few, many or a size class.

>NA|TRBD1|TRBV6-6|TRBJ1-1
TGTGCCAGCAGTTACGAGACAGGGGGTAGGACTGAAGCTTTCTTT
CASSYETGGRTEAFF
>once|NA|TRBV6-5|TRBJ1-5
TGTGCCGGGGGTGTTGGCTCTATTAGCAATCAGCCCCAGCATTTT
CAGGVGSISNQPQHF
>NA|NA|TRBV27|TRBJ1-6
TGTGCCAGCAGTTTGACCCGGACAACCGCAAATTATAATTCACCCCTCCACTTT
CASSLTRTTANYNSPLHF
>NA|TRBD2|TRBV6-5|TRBJ2-1
TGTGCCAGCAGACCCAGCGGGGGGGCCTACAATGAGCAGTTCTTC
CASRPSGGAYNEQFF
>NA|NA|TRBV19|TRBJ2-7
TGTGCCAGTAGTATAGGGGACGACGGTTTCTACGAGCAGTACTTC
CASSIGDDGFYEQYF
>NA|NA|TRBV28|TRBJ2-3
TGTGCCAGCAGTTGGCCCCCGGGAGGCACAGATACGCAGTATTTT
CASSWPPGGTDTQYF
>NA|NA|TRBV18|TRBJ1-2
TGTGCCAGCTCACCAGGGGCCACCCACAACTATGGCTACACCTTC
CASSPGATHNYGYTF
>once|NA|TRBV10-3|TRBJ1-1
TGTGCCATCAGTGAGTCGAACGCTCGGCGGGACACTGAAGCTTTCTTT
CAISESNARRDTEAFF
>NA|TRBD2|TRBV30|TRBJ2-2
TGTGCCTGGAGTGTACCCATGGGGAGGGAAACCGGGGAGCTGTTTTTT
CAWSVPMGRETGELFF
>NA|NA|TRBV20-1|TRBJ2-5
TGCAGTGCTAGTTCAACACGCTACCAAGAGACCCAGTACTTC
CSASSTRYQETQYF
>NA|NA|TRBV9|TRBJ1-6
TGTGCCAGCACCCTCGGAACCGTGTTTTCACCCCTCCACTTT
CASTLGTVFSPLHF
>once|NA|TRBV5-5|TRBJ1-6
TGTGCCAGCAGGGATCTTAGGGGAGGTACGAATTCACCCCTCCACTTT
CASRDLRGGTNSPLHF
>NA|NA|TRBV7-2|TRBJ2-7
TGTGCCAGCAGCTTAGGAGGGTTGAGCTCCTACGAGCAGTACTTC
CASSLGGLSSYEQYF
>NA|TRBD1|TRBV30|TRBJ1-1
TGTGCCTGGAGTTGGGGACAGGGGGCTACCCTGAACACTGAAGCTTTCTTT
CAWSWGQGATLNTEAFF
>NA|NA|TRBV3-1/TRBV3-2|TRBJ1-2
TGTGCCAGCAGCCAGGACGATAATGCACCCTATGGCTACACCTTC
CASSQDDNAPYGYTF
>NA|NA|TRBV6-5|TRBJ2-5
TGTGCCAGCAGTTACAATCCCATGGGGGCCCAGTACTTC
CASSYNPMGAQYF
>NA|NA|TRBV11-2|TRBJ1-1
TGTGCCAGCAGCTTAGGGACGGGGTACACTGAAGCTTTCTTT
CASSLGTGYTEAFF
>NA|NA|TRBV5-1|TRBJ1-1
TGCGCCAGCAGGTACGGGAACACTGAAGCTTTCTTT
CASRYGNTEAFF
>NA|NA|TRBV14|TRBJ1-4
TGTGCCAGCAGGGCCGGGACGCCTCTTCCGAAACTGTTTTTT
CASRAGTPLPKLFF
>NA|NA|TRBV28|TRBJ1-5
TGTGCCAGCAGTTTAGGGATTCGACGGCAGCATTTT
CASSLGIRRQHF
>NA|NA|TRBV2|TRBJ2-5
TGTGCCTCACGGCGGGAGACCCAGTACTTC
CASRRETQYF
>NA|NA|TRBV6-5|TRBJ1-6
TGTGCCAGCAGTCCTCGGACAGAAAATTCACCCCTCCACTTT
CASSPRTENSPLHF
>many|TRBD1|TRBV11-2|TRBJ1-1
TGTGCCAGCAGCTTCCGGCCGGGACAGCTTGAAGCTTTCTTT
CASSFRPGQLEAFF
>NA|TRBD1|TRBV7-6|TRBJ2-2
TGTGCCAGCAGCCAAAGCGGACAGGGGATCGGGGAGCTGTTTTTT
CASSQSGQGIGELFF
>NA|NA|TRBV6-2/TRBV6-3|TRBJ1-1
TGTGCCAGCAGTCCCTTTGGGACTGAAGCTTTCTTT
CASSPFGTEAFF
>NA|NA|TRBV30|TRBJ1-2
TGTGCCTGGAGGAAGGGCGGCTACACCTTC
CAWRKGGYTF
>NA|TRBD2|TRBV30|TRBJ2-3
TGTGCCTGGAGTGTACCCCGACTAGCGAGCACAGATACGCAGTATTTT
CAWSVPRLASTDTQYF
>NA|NA|TRBV30|TRBJ1-1
TGTGCCTCAACAACAAATGGACAGAACACTGAAGCTTTCTTT
CASTTNGQNTEAFF
>once|TRBD2|TRBV4-2|TRBJ2-5
TGTGCCAGCAGCCAAGATCGCGCCGTTCTAGCGGCCCAAGAGACCCAGTACTTC
CASSQDRAVLAAQETQYF
>NA|TRBD1|TRBV24-1|TRBJ2-7
TGTGCCACCAGTGACCCCGACAGGGGGATCGAGCAGTACTTC
CATSDPDRGIEQYF
>NA|NA|TRBV5-6|TRBJ1-5
TGTGCCAGCAGCTTAAACGACGGGAATCAGCCCCAGCATTTT
CASSLNDGNQPQHF
>NA|NA|TRBV2|TRBJ2-3
TGTGCCAGCAGTGGGCGTAGAGTTTCTAGCACAGATACGCAGTATTTT
CASSGRRVSSTDTQYF
>few|NA|TRBV14|TRBJ2-7
TGTGCCAGCAGCCAAACAAAGAGGACAGCGGAAACCTACGAGCAGTACTTC
CASSQTKRTAETYEQYF
>NA|TRBD1|TRBV7-2|TRBJ2-1
TGTGCCAGCAGCCCATCTTCCGGGACAGGGCAGTATGAGCAGTTCTTC
CASSPSSGTGQYEQFF
>NA|NA|TRBV30|TRBJ1-3
TGTGCCTGGAGTTGGGCAGGGCTTAACACCATATATTTT
CAWSWAGLNTIYF
>once|NA|TRBV14|TRBJ1-2
TGTGCCAGCAGCCAGAGGTTAACGAACTATGGCTACACCTTC
CASSQRLTNYGYTF
>NA|NA|TRBV28|TRBJ1-1
TGTGCCAGCAGCTCGGGCCTCACTGAAGCTTTCTTT
CASSSGLTEAFF
>NA|NA|TRBV6-5|TRBJ2-7
TGTGCCAGCAGCCTCCGGGGGACGTACGAGCAGTACTTC
CASSLRGTYEQYF
>once|NA|TRBV28|TRBJ2-5
TGTGCCAGCACAGGGGATGAGACCCAGTACTTC
CASTGDETQYF